This T cell receptor beta chain came from a study of blood T cells in healthy people across ages. Study outcomes and limitations: Both naive CD4+ cell counts and diversity were greater in long-lived donors than in aged donors. Estimates drawn from one million T cells were deemed to understate diversity.

With a J-beta primer mix and a sample-barcoded 5' primer, a second PCR ran roughly 7 to 11 cycles. TCRdb fed the 5' RACE reads into MiXCR, producing one record per CDR3 protein. The data contain around 1.7 million distinct CDR3 sequences, 25% to 30% of them singletons. For this clonotype: What it binds is not known.

Sequenced material: blood. This TCR derives from a woman aged 25 to 39 in good health.

Here the CDR3 DNA reads TGTGCCAGCTCACCGAACCAGGGGGCCGGGGAGCTGTTTTTT. Encoded protein: CASSPNQGAGELFF. V and J are TRBV18 and TRBJ2-2; TRBD1 agrees at 7 bases. The J segment lost 6 bases and the V segment lost 3 bases, leaving 4 bases of the junction unmatched. The CDR3 length is 14 residues. Germline CDR1 KGHSH, CDR2 LQKENI.